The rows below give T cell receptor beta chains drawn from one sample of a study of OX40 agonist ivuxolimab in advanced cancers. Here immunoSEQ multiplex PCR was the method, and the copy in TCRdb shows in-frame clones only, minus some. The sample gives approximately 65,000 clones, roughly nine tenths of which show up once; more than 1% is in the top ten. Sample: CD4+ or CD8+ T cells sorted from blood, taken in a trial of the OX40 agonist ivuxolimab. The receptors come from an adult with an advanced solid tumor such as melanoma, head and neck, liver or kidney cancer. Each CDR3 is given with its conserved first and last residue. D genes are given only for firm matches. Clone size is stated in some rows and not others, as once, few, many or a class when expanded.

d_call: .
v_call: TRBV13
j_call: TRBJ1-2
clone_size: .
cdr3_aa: CASSFRQTANYGYTF
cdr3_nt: TGTGCCAGCAGCTTCCGCCAGACAGCTAACTATGGCTACACCTTC

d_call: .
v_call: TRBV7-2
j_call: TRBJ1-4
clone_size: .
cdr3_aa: CASSPETGNEKLFF
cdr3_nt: TGTGCCAGCAGCCCCGAAACGGGTAATGAAAAACTGTTTTTT

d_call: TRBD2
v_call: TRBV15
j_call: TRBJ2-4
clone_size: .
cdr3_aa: CATSKELAGGRKNIQYF
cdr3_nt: TGTGCCACCAGCAAGGAACTAGCGGGGGGGCGCAAAAACATTCAGTACTTC

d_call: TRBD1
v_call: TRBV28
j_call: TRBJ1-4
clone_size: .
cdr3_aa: CASSTPGTGNEKLFF
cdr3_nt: TGTGCCAGCAGTACGCCCGGGACAGGGAATGAAAAACTGTTTTTT

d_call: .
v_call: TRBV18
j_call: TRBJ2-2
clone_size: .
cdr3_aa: CASSPGAGRTGELFF
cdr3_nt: TGTGCCAGCTCGCCAGGAGCAGGGAGGACCGGGGAGCTGTTTTTT

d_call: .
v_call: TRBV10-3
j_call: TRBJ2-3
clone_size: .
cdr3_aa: CAISENQGTMADTQYF
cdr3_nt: TGTGCCATCAGTGAGAACCAGGGGACTATGGCAGATACGCAGTATTTT

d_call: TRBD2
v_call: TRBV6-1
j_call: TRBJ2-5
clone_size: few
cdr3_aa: CASRVSGGARETQYF
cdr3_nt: TGTGCCAGCAGGGTTAGCGGGGGGGCTAGGGAGACCCAGTACTTC

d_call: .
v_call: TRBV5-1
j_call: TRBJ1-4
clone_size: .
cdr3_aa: CASRPSGRTNEKLFF
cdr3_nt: TGCGCCAGCAGGCCTTCAGGACGAACTAATGAAAAACTGTTTTTT

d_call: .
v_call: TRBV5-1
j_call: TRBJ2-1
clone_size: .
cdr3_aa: CASSLSSNNEQFF
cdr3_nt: TGCGCCAGCAGCTTGTCCAGCAACAATGAGCAGTTCTTC

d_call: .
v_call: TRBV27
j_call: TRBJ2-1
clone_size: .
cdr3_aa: CASSLTQGRNNEQFF
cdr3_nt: TGTGCCAGCAGTTTAACACAAGGACGCAACAATGAGCAGTTCTTC

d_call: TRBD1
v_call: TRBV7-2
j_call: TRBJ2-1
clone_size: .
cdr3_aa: CASSRDRGEYNEQFF
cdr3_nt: TGTGCCAGCAGCCGGGACAGGGGGGAATACAATGAGCAGTTCTTC

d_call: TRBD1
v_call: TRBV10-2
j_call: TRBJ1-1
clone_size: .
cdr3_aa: CASSQQGSTEAFF
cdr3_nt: TGCGCCAGCAGTCAACAGGGGAGCACTGAAGCTTTCTTT

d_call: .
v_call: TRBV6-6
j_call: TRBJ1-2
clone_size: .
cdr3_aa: CASRTPRGYGYTF
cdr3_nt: TGTGCCAGCAGAACCCCTCGTGGGTATGGCTACACCTTC

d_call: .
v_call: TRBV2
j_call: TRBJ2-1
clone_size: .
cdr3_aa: CASSSFDTSSYNEQFF
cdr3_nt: TGTGCCAGCAGTTCCTTTGACACGAGCTCCTACAATGAGCAGTTCTTC

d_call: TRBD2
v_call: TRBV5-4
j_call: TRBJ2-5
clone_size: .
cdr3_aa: CASSSGTSVVQETQYF
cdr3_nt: TGTGCCAGCAGCTCCGGGACTAGCGTTGTCCAAGAGACCCAGTACTTC

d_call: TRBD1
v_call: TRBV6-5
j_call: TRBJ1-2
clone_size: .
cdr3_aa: CASSYNSPTGGSGYTF
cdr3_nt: TGTGCCAGCAGTTACAACTCCCCGACAGGGGGCAGTGGCTACACCTTC

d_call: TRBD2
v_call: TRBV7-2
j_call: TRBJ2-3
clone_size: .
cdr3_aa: CASSYLAGGTDTQYF
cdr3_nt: TGTGCCAGCAGCTATCTAGCGGGGGGCACAGATACGCAGTATTTT

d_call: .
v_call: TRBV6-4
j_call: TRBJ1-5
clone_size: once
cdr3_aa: CASSKEWGRNQPQHF
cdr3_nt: TGTGCCAGCAGCAAAGAATGGGGCCGCAATCAGCCCCAGCATTTT

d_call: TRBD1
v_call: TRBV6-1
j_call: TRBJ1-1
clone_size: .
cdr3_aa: CASKEGQGKTEAFF
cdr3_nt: TGTGCCAGCAAAGAGGGACAGGGAAAGACTGAAGCTTTCTTT

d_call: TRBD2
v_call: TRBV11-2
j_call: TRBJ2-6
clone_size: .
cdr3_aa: CASSPRTSGSGANVLTF
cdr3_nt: TGTGCCAGCAGCCCTCGGACTAGCGGGTCTGGGGCCAACGTCCTGACTTTC

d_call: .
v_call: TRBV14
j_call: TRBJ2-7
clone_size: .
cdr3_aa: CASSQGYEQYF
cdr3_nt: TGTGCCAGCAGCCAGGGCTACGAGCAGTACTTC

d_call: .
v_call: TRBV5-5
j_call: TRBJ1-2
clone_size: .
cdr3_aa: CASSLDGRDYGYTF
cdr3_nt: TGTGCCAGCAGCTTGGACGGACGGGACTATGGCTACACCTTC

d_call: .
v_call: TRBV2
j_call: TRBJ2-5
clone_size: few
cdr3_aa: CASRISPGAWETQYF
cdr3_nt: TGTGCCAGCAGGATTTCACCCGGGGCTTGGGAGACCCAGTACTTC

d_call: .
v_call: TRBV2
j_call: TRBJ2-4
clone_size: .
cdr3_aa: CASSGYRTAKNIQYF
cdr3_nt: TGTGCCAGCAGTGGTTACAGGACCGCCAAAAACATTCAGTACTTC

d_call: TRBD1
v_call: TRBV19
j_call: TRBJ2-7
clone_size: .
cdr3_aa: CASSVDRGPYEQYF
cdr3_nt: TGTGCCAGTAGTGTCGACAGGGGACCCTACGAGCAGTACTTC

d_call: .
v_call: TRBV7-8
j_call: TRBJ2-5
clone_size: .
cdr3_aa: CASSFSTVRETQYF
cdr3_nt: TGTGCCAGCAGCTTCTCTACAGTAAGGGAGACCCAGTACTTC

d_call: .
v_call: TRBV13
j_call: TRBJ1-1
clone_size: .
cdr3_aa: CASSGRQNTEAFF
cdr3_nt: TGTGCCAGCAGCGGGCGCCAGAACACTGAAGCTTTCTTT

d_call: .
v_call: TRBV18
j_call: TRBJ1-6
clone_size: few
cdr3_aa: CASSPRDNSPLHF
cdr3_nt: TGTGCCAGCTCACCCCGAGATAATTCACCCCTCCACTTT

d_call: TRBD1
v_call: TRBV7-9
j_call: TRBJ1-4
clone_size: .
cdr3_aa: CASSPGQPNEKLFF
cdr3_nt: TGTGCCAGCAGCCCGGGACAGCCTAATGAAAAACTGTTTTTT

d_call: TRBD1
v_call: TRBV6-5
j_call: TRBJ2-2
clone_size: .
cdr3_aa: CASSTTGGGPGELFF
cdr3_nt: TGTGCCAGCAGTACGACAGGGGGCGGCCCCGGGGAGCTGTTTTTT

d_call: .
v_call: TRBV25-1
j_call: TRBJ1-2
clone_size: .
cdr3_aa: CASRDSAGVDGYTF
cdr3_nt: TGTGCCAGCAGGGACTCGGCGGGGGTCGACGGCTACACCTTC

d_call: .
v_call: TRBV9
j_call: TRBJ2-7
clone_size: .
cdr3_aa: CASSAGTYAYEQYF
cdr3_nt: TGTGCCAGCAGCGCCGGGACTTACGCCTACGAGCAGTACTTC

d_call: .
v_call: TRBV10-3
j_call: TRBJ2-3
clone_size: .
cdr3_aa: CATRGGPSTDTQYF
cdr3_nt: TGTGCCACCAGGGGGGGGCCCAGCACAGATACGCAGTATTTT

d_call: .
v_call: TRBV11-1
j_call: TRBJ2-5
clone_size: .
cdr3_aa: CASSANSQETQYF
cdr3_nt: TGTGCCAGCAGCGCCAACAGCCAAGAGACCCAGTACTTC

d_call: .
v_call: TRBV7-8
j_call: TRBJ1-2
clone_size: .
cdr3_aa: CASSLTGTDLYGYTF
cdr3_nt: TGTGCCAGCAGCTTAACAGGGACCGATCTCTATGGCTACACCTTC

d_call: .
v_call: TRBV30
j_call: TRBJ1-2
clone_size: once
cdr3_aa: CAWIQGYYGYTF
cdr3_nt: TGTGCCTGGATTCAGGGATACTATGGCTACACCTTC

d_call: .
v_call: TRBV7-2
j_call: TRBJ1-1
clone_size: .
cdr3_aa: CASSLGAANTEAFF
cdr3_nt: TGTGCCAGCAGCTTAGGGGCGGCGAACACTGAAGCTTTCTTT

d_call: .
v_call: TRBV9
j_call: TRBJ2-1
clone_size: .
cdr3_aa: CASSPLGVGDNEQFF
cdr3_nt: TGTGCCAGCAGCCCCCTGGGGGTCGGGGACAATGAGCAGTTCTTC

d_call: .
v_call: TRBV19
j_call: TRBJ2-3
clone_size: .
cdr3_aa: CASSIGAGGTDTQYF
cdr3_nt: TGTGCCAGTAGTATAGGTGCAGGGGGCACAGATACGCAGTATTTT

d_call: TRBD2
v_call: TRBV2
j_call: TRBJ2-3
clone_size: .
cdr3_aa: CASSELAVLTDTQYF
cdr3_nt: TGTGCCAGCAGTGAACTAGCGGTACTCACAGATACGCAGTATTTT

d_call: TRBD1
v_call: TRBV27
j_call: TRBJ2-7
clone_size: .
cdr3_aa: CASSLSKAGGYEQYF
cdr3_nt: TGTGCCAGCAGTTTATCGAAGGCAGGGGGCTACGAGCAGTACTTC

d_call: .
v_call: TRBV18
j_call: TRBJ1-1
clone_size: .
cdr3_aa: CASSPDQGRTEAFF
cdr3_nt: TGTGCCAGCTCACCGGATCAGGGTAGGACTGAAGCTTTCTTT

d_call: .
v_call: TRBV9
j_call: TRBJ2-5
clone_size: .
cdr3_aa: CASSVGGRDQETQYF
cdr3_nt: TGTGCCAGCAGCGTAGGGGGGCGGGATCAAGAGACCCAGTACTTC

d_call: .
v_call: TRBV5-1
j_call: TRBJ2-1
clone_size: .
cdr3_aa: CASRVGAGEQFF
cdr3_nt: TGCGCCAGCAGAGTGGGGGCAGGTGAGCAGTTCTTC

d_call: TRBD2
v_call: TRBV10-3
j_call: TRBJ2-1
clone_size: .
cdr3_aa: CASGLAGGYNEQFF
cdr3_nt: TGTGCCAGCGGACTAGCGGGGGGGTACAATGAGCAGTTCTTC

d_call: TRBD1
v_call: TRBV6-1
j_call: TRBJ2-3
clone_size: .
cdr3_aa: CASSEGRTGNRGTDTQYF
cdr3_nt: TGTGCCAGCAGTGAAGGACGGACAGGCAATCGTGGCACAGATACGCAGTATTTT

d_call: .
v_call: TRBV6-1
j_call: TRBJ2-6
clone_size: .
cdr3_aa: CASSTHSGANVLTF
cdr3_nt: TGTGCCAGCAGCACCCACTCTGGGGCCAACGTCCTGACTTTC

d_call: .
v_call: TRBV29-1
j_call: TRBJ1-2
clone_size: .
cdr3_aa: CRADSFNGYTF
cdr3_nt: TGCAGAGCCGACAGTTTCAACGGCTACACCTTC

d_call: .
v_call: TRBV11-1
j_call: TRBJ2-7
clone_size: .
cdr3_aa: CASSSTLDRYEQYF
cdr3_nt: TGTGCCAGCAGCTCTACCCTAGACCGCTACGAGCAGTACTTC

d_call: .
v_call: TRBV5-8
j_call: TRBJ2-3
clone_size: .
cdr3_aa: CASRPELDTQYF
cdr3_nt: TGTGCCAGCAGACCCGAACTGGATACGCAGTATTTT

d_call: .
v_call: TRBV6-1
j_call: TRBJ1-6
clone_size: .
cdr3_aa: CASSEGALISPLHF
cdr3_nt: TGTGCCAGCAGTGAAGGGGCCCTAATTTCACCCCTCCACTTT

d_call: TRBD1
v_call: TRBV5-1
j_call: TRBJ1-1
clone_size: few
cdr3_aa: CASSLGTGDTEAFF
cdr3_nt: TGCGCCAGCAGCTTGGGGACAGGCGACACTGAAGCTTTCTTT

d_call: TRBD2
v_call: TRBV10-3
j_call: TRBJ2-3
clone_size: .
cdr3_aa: CAISEGLAGGIGDRDTQYF
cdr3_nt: TGTGCCATCAGTGAGGGACTAGCGGGGGGCATCGGGGATCGAGATACGCAGTATTTT

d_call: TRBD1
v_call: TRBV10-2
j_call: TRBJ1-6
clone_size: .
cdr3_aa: CASSLGQGWNSPLHF
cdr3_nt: TGCGCCAGCAGTTTGGGACAGGGGTGGAATTCACCCCTCCACTTT

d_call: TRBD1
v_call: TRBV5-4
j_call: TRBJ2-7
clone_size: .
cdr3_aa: CASSLTGGYEQYF
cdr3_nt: TGTGCCAGCAGCTTGACAGGGGGTTATGAGCAGTACTTC

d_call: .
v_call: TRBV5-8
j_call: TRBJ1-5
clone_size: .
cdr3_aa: CASSYFGWGDGNQPQHF
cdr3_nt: TGTGCCAGCAGCTACTTTGGTTGGGGAGACGGCAATCAGCCCCAGCATTTT